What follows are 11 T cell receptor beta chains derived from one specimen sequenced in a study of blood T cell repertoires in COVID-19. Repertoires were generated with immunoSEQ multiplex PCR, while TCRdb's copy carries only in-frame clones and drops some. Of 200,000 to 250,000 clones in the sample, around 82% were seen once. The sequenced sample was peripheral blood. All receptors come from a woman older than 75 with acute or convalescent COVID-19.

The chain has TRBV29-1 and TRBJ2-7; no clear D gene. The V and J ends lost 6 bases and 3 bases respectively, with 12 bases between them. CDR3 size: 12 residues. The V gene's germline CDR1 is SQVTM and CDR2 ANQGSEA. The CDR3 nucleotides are TGCAGCGTGAGAACCCGAATCTACGAGCAGTACTTC. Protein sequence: CSVRTRIYEQYF.

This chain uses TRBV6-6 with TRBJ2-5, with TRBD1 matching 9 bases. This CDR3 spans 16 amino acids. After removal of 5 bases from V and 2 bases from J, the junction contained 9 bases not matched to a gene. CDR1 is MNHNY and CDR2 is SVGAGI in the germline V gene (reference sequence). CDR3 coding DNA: TGTGCCAGCAGTACCGGGACAGGGCCCCCTCAAGAGACCCAGTACTTC. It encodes CASSTGTGPPQETQYF.

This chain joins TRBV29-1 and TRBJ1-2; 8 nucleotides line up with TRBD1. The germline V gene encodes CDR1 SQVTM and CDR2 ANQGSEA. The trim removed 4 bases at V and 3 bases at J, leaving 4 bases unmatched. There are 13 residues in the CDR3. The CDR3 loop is CSVGTGMDYGYTF. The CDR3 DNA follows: TGCAGCGTTGGGACAGGGATGGACTATGGCTACACCTTC.

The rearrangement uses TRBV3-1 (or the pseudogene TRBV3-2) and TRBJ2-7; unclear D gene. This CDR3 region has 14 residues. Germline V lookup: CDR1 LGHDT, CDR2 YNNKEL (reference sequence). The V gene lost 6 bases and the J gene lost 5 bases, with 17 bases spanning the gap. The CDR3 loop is CASSSDLVSDEQYF. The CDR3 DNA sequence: TGTGCCAGCAGTTCGGATCTAGTATCTGACGAGCAGTACTTC.

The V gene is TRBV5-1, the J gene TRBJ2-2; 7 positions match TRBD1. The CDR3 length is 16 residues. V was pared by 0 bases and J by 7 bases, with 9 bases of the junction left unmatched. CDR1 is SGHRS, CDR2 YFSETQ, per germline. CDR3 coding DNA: TGCGCCAGCAGCTTGGCCCAGGGGGATGTGATCGGGGAGCTGTTTTTT. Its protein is CASSLAQGDVIGELFF.

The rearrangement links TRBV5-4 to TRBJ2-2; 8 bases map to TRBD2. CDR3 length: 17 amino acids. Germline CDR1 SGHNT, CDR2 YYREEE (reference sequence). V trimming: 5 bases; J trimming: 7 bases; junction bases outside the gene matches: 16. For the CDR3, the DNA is TGTGCCAGCAGTCGGGGGGGTAGGGGACCAGAACACGGGGAGCTGTTTTTT. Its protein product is CASSRGGRGPEHGELFF.

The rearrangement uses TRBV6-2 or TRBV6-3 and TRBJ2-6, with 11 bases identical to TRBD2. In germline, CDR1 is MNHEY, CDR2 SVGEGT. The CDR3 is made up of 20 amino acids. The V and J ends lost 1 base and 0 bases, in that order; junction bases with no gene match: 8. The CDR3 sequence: CASSYLGTSGDYSGANVLTF. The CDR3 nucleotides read TGTGCCAGCAGTTACTTAGGGACTAGCGGTGACTACTCTGGGGCCAACGTCCTGACTTTC.

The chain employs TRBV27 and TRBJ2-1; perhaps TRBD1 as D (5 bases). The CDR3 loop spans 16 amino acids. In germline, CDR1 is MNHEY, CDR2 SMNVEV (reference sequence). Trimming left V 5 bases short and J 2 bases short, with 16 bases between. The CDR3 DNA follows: TGTGCCAGCAGTATCCGAGACAGACCAGCCTACAATGAGCAGTTCTTC. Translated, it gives CASSIRDRPAYNEQFF.

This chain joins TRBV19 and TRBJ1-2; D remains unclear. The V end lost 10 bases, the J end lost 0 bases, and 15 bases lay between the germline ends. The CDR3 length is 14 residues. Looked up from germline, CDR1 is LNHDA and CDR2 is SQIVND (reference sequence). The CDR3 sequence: CATQPFGSNYGYTF. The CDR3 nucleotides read TGTGCCACTCAGCCTTTCGGGTCTAACTATGGCTACACCTTC.

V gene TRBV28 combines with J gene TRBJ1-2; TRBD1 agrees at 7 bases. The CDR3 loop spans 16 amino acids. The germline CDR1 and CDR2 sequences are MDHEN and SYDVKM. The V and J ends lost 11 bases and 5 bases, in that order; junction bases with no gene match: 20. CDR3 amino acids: CAAGRDRRYGQYGYTF. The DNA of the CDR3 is TGTGCCGCCGGCAGGGACAGAAGGTACGGGCAGTATGGCTACACCTTC.

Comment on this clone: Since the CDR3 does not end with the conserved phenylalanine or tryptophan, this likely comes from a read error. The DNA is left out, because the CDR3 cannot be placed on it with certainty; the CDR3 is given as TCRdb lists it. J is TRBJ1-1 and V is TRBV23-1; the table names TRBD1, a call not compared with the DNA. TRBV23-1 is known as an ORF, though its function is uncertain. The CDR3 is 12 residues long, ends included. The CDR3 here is CASSHPGTDIPI.